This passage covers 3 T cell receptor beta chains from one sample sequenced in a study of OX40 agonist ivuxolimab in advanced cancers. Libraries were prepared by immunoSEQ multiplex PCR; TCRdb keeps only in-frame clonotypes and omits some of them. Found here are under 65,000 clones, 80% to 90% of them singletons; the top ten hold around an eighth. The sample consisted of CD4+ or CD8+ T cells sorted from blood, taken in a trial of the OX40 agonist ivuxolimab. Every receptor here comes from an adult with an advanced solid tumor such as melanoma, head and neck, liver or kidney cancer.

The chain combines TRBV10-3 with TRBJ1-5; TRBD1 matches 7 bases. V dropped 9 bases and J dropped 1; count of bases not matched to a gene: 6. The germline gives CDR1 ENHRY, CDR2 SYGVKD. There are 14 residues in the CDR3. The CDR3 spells CAISDRASNQPQHF. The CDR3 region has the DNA TGTGCCATTTCCGACAGGGCCAGCAATCAGCCCCAGCATTTT.

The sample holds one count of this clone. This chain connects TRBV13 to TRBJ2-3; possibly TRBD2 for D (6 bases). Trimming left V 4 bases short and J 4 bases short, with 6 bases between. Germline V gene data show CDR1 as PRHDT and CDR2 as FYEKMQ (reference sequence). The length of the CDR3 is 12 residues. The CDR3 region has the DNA TGTGCCAGCAGCTGGGGGGCAGATACGCAGTATTTT. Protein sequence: CASSWGADTQYF.

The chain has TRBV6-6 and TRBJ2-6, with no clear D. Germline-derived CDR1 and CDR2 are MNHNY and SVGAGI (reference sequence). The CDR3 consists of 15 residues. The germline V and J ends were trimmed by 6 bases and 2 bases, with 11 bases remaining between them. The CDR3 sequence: CASSRPSTGANVLTF. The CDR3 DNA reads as TGTGCCAGCAGCCGGCCCTCCACTGGGGCCAACGTCCTGACTTTC.